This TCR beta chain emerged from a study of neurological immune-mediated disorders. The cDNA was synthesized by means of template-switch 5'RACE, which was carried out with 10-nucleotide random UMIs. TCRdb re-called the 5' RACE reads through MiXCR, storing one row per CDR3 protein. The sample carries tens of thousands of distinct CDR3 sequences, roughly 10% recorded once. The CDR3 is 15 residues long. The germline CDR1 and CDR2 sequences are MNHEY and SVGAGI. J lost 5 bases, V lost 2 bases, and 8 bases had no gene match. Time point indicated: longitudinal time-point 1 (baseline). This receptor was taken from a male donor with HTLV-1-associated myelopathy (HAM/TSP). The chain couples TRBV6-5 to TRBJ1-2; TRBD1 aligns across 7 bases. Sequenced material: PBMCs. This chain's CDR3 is CASSYRRGTAYGYTF. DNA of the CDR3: TGTGCCAGCAGTTACCGCCGAGGGACAGCGTATGGCTACACCTTC.